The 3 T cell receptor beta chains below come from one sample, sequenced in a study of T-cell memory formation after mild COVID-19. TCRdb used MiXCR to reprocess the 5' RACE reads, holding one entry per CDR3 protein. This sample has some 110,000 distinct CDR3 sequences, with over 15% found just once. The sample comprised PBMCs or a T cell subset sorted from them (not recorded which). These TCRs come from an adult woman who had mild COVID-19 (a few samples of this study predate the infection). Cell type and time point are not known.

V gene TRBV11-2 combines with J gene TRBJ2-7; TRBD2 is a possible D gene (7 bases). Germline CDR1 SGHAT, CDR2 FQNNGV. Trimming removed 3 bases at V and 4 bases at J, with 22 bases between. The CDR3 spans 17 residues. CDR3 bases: TGTGCCAGCAGCTTTAGGTCCCATGGGGGGGCGTGGTACGAGCAGTACTTC. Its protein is CASSFRSHGGAWYEQYF.

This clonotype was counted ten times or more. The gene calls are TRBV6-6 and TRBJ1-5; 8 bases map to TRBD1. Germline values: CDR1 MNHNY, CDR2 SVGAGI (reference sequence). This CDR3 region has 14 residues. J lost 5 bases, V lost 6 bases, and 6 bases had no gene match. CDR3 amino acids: CASRGDRWDQPQHF. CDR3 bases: TGTGCCAGCAGGGGGGACAGGTGGGATCAGCCCCAGCATTTT.

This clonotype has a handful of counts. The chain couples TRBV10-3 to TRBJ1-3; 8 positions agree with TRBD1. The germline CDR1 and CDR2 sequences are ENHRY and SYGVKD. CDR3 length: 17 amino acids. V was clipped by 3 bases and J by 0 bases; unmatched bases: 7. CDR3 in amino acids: CAISDPRTGNSGNTIYF. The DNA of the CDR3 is TGTGCCATCAGTGACCCCCGGACAGGGAACTCTGGAAACACCATATATTTT.